The 21 T cell receptor beta chains below come from one sample, sequenced in a study of spatial heterogeneity in lung cancer. Whole-study findings and limits: Counts that tracked tumor mutation counts were those of expanded intratumoral alpha and beta TCRs.

Stated time point: sample taken at primary tumor resection. These receptors lack a known antigen. TCRdb re-analysed the 5' RACE reads in MiXCR, keeping a single row per CDR3 protein. The sample includes 6,000 or so distinct CDR3 sequences, 17% of them seen just once. The sample was lung tumor tissue, taken at surgery. The source of these receptors is a male donor with early-stage non-small cell lung cancer.

Within the sample, this clonotype is medium-sized. This chain joins TRBV7-9 and TRBJ1-4, with 8 bases aligning to TRBD1. The V segment lost 3 bases and the J segment 8 bases; nucleotides outside the gene matches: 8. The CDR3 runs 15 residues. The germline gives CDR1 SEHNR, CDR2 FQNEAQ (reference sequence). The chain's CDR3 is CASSFGDRLNEKLFF. In DNA, the CDR3 is TGTGCCAGCAGCTTTGGGGACAGGTTAAACGAAAAACTGTTTTTT.

This clonotype is medium-sized. The chain links TRBV13 to TRBJ2-2; D not certain. CDR3 length equals 13 residues. Trimming pared 2 bases from V and 7 bases from J, leaving 8 bases between. CDR1 PRHDT and CDR2 FYEKMQ come from the germline V gene (reference sequence). CDR3 protein: CASSLFTYGELFF. In DNA form, the CDR3 reads TGTGCCAGCAGCTTATTTACATACGGGGAGCTGTTTTTT.

This clonotype qualifies as medium-sized. The V call is TRBV28, the J call TRBJ2-5, with D possibly matching TRBD1 (8 bases). Germline V gene lookup returns CDR1 MDHEN and CDR2 SYDVKM. This CDR3 contains 15 residues. The germline V and J ends were trimmed by 6 bases and 1 base, with 15 bases remaining between them. CDR3 residues: CASRGGDRLQETQYF. The CDR3 nucleotides read TGTGCCAGCAGGGGAGGGGACAGGCTCCAAGAGACCCAGTACTTC.

This chain connects TRBV27 to TRBJ2-3, with TRBD1 identical over 7 bases. Trimming removed 7 bases from V and 3 bases from J; junction bases left unmatched: 7. The germline CDR1 and CDR2 sequences are MNHEY and SMNVEV (reference sequence). This CDR3 region has 14 residues. CDR3 residues: CASTWDSKTDTQYF. The CDR3 DNA is TGTGCCAGCACATGGGACAGCAAAACAGATACGCAGTATTTT.

V usage is TRBV4-2 and J usage is TRBJ2-2; 10 nucleotides match TRBD2. V shed 0 bases, J shed 7 bases, and the junction held 14 bases outside the gene matches. Germline CDR1 LGHNA, CDR2 YNFKEQ. There are 19 residues in the CDR3. CDR3 bases: TGTGCCAGCAGCCAAGAGCACACGGGCCTAGCGGGAGAGTACGGGGAGCTGTTTTTT. Translation gives CASSQEHTGLAGEYGELFF.

Within the sample, this clonotype is medium-sized. The chain carries TRBV28 and TRBJ1-3, with D uncertain. This CDR3 has 13 amino acids. Germline CDR1 MDHEN, CDR2 SYDVKM. The V end was cut by 3 bases, the J end by 6 bases, with 9 bases between. CDR3 sequence reads: CASSFSGENTIYF. The CDR3 bases are TGTGCCAGCAGTTTCAGTGGGGAAAACACCATATATTTT.

This clonotype was observed many times. The gene calls are TRBV3-1 and TRBJ2-3; 16 nucleotides align to TRBD2. This CDR3 has 15 residues. Germline assignment: CDR1 LGHDT and CDR2 YNNKEL (reference sequence). V lost 3 bases, J lost 6 bases, and 0 bases stayed unmatched. DNA for the CDR3: TGTGCCAGCAGCCAGGGACTAGCGGGAGGGGATACGCAGTATTTT. It codes for CASSQGLAGGDTQYF.

By its share, this clonotype is medium-sized (0.01 to 0.1%). The rearrangement joins TRBV6-6 to TRBJ2-7, with 11 bases fitting TRBD2. The CDR3 extends over 15 amino acids. CDR1 MNHNY and CDR2 SVGAGI come from the germline V gene (reference sequence). V lost 5 bases, J lost 5 bases, and 8 bases stayed unmatched. CDR3 loop: CASSPTSGSSHEQYF. CDR3 nucleotides: TGTGCCAGCAGTCCCACTAGCGGGAGTTCCCACGAGCAGTACTTC.

This clonotype was counted at least ten times. V usage is TRBV20-1 and J usage is TRBJ1-5; TRBD1 is a possible D gene (5 bases). Trimming shortened V by 6 bases and J by 5 bases, and 14 bases separated the two germline ends. The germline CDR1 and CDR2 sequences are DFQATT and SNEGSKA (reference sequence). The CDR3 has 13 amino acids. For the CDR3, the DNA is TGCAGTGCCTTTTCTGGGGGGTATCAGCCCCAGCATTTT. It translates to CSAFSGGYQPQHF.

This clonotype qualifies as medium-sized. The chain is built from TRBV7-8 and TRBJ2-3, with TRBD2 identical over 10 bases. V shed 6 bases, J shed 6 bases, and the junction held 9 bases outside the gene matches. The CDR3 covers 15 residues. Germline V gene lookup returns CDR1 SGHVS and CDR2 FQNEAQ. CDR3 amino acids: CASSYSGGAGDTQYF. The CDR3, as DNA: TGTGCCAGCAGTTACAGCGGGGGGGCAGGGGATACGCAGTATTTT.

This clonotype is deemed medium-sized. The genes are TRBV25-1 and TRBJ2-3; 7 bases fit TRBD2. The CDR3 spans 18 residues. V shed 5 bases and J 2 bases; nucleotides not matched to a gene: 16. Germline V gene data show CDR1 as MGHDK and CDR2 as SYGVNS. This chain's CDR3 is CASSSRSVGGSFTDTQYF. The CDR3 coding sequence is TGTGCCAGCAGTTCTCGATCGGTAGGCGGGAGTTTCACAGATACGCAGTATTTT.

This clonotype is categorized as medium-sized. This chain uses TRBV28 with TRBJ2-7; TRBD1 agrees at 7 bases. The CDR3 length is 14 residues. CDR1 MDHEN and CDR2 SYDVKM come from the germline V gene. V shed 5 bases, J shed 1 base, and the junction held 5 bases outside the gene matches. For the CDR3, the DNA is TGTGCCAGCAGTCAACCGGGACAGTCCTACGAGCAGTACTTC. The encoded protein is CASSQPGQSYEQYF. The full variable domain, its missing parts supplied by reference TRBV28 and TRBJ2-7, is DVKVTQSSRYLVKRTGEKVFLECVQDMDHENMFWYRQDPGLGLRLIYFSYDVKMKEKGDIPEGYSVSREKKERFSLILESASTNQTSMYLCASSQPGQSYEQYFGPGTRLTVT.

The V call is TRBV7-2, the J call TRBJ2-7; 9 bases align to TRBD2. The V gene's germline CDR1 is SGHTA and CDR2 FQGNSA. V shed 9 bases, J shed 0 bases, and the junction held 6 bases outside the gene matches. The CDR3 length is 14 residues. For the CDR3, the DNA is TGTGCCAGTACTAGCGGGCCAGACTCCTACGAGCAGTACTTC. This gives the protein CASTSGPDSYEQYF.

As to this clonotype: Germline and junction disagree at one end, which may indicate a read error. The chain links TRBV5-1 to TRBJ2-7, with D unresolved. CDR1 SGHRS and CDR2 YFSETQ come from the germline V gene. This CDR3 has 13 amino acids. CDR3 in DNA: TGTGCCAGCAGCTCCCCCTACAGCTACGAGCAGTACTTC. Protein product: CASSSPYSYEQYF.

This clonotype was seen a handful of times. The chain employs TRBV6-2 or TRBV6-3 and TRBJ2-3; weak D call: TRBD2 (6 bases). Per the germline V gene, CDR1 is MNHEY and CDR2 is SVGEGT. The CDR3 covers 16 residues. The V end was cut by 8 bases, the J end by 1 base, with 19 bases between. CDR3 bases: TGTGCCAGCGCCGATCTTGGGACTTTCGGCACAGATACGCAGTATTTT. This codes for CASADLGTFGTDTQYF.

Judged by abundance, this clonotype is medium-sized. The genes are TRBV20-1 and TRBJ1-4; D is unclear. Germline values: CDR1 DFQATT, CDR2 SNEGSKA (reference sequence). V shed 2 bases and J shed 7 bases, with 14 bases lying between them. CDR3 size: 14 residues. CDR3 nucleotide sequence: TGCAGTGCTAGACGACCCCTATCTGGTGAAAAACTGTTTTTT. Amino acids: CSARRPLSGEKLFF.

This clonotype is medium-sized by share. The rearrangement links TRBV18 to TRBJ2-5; possibly TRBD1 or TRBD2 for D (5 bases each). CDR3 length equals 17 residues. The V end lost 2 bases, the J end lost 2 bases, and 18 bases lay between the germline ends. The V gene's germline CDR1 is KGHSH and CDR2 LQKENI. CDR3 nucleotides: TGTGCCAGCTCACCAGAGGGTACGGGGCGAATTCAAGAGACCCAGTACTTC. Amino acid sequence: CASSPEGTGRIQETQYF. Filled out from reference TRBV18 and TRBJ2-5, the complete variable domain reads NAGVMQNPRHLVRRRGQEARLRCSPMKGHSHVYWYRQLPEEGLKFMVYLQKENIIDESGMPKERFSAEFPKEGPSILRIQQVVRGDSAAYFCASSPEGTGRIQETQYFGPGTRLLVL.

This chain links TRBV7-9 with TRBJ1-5, with TRBD1 as a possible D gene (6 bases). The CDR3 runs to 23 residues. CDR1 is SEHNR, CDR2 FQNEAQ, per germline (reference sequence). V lost 5 bases to trimming and J lost 3 bases, with 38 bases between them. The CDR3 loop reads CASSIGSSLFISFRTVSNQPQHF. The CDR3 nucleotides read TGTGCCAGCAGCATCGGATCAAGTTTGTTTATAAGTTTCAGGACAGTATCCAATCAGCCCCAGCATTTT.

This clonotype was recorded a few times. V usage is TRBV6-2 or TRBV6-3 and J usage is TRBJ2-7, with TRBD2 matching 7 bases. In germline, CDR1 is MNHEY, CDR2 SVGEGT. V lost 4 bases to trimming and J lost 2 bases; unmatched junction nucleotides: 5. There are 14 residues in the CDR3. The CDR3 reads CASSLAGLTYEQYF. For the CDR3, the DNA is TGTGCCAGCAGTTTAGCGGGCCTAACCTACGAGCAGTACTTC.

The chain links TRBV6-1 to TRBJ2-2; 9 nucleotides line up with TRBD1. The V gene's germline CDR1 is MNHNS and CDR2 SASEGT. The J segment lost 2 bases and the V segment lost 8 bases, leaving 3 bases of the junction unmatched. CDR3 length: 14 amino acids. CDR3 bases: TGTGCCAGCGGGACAGGGACCAACACCGGGGAGCTGTTTTTT. This codes for CASGTGTNTGELFF.

By frequency in the sample, this clonotype is medium-sized. The rearrangement links TRBV7-2 to TRBJ1-5, with D unresolved. Germline CDR1 SGHTA, CDR2 FQGNSA. The CDR3 extends over 16 amino acids. V gave up 1 base and J gave up 0 bases, with 10 bases separating them. Written as DNA, the CDR3 is TGTGCCAGCAGCTTAGTGGCAGGCGATAGCAATCAGCCCCAGCATTTT. This encodes CASSLVAGDSNQPQHF. Filled out from reference TRBV7-2 and TRBJ1-5, the complete variable domain reads GAGVSQSPSNKVTEKGKDVELRCDPISGHTALYWYRQSLGQGLEFLIYFQGNSAPDKSGLPSDRFSAERTGGSVSTLTIQRTQQEDSAVYLCASSLVAGDSNQPQHFGDGTRLSIL.